This T cell receptor beta chain was identified in a study of blood T cell repertoires in COVID-19. Sequencing was performed with immunoSEQ multiplex PCR; in TCRdb, only in-frame clones are kept and a portion is missing. The table records about 270,000 clones, 82% of them present only once. The CDR3 length is 16 residues. The germline V gene encodes CDR1 SGHTA and CDR2 FQGNSA. J lost 2 bases, V lost 0 bases, and 3 bases had no gene match. The sample was peripheral blood. The chain is built from TRBV7-2 and TRBJ2-7; 11 nucleotides align to TRBD2. This receptor was identified in a woman in her late teens or twenties with acute or convalescent COVID-19. The CDR3 loop reads CASSLASSGGPYEQYF. The CDR3 nucleotides are TGTGCCAGCAGCTTAGCGTCTAGCGGGGGGCCCTACGAGCAGTACTTC.